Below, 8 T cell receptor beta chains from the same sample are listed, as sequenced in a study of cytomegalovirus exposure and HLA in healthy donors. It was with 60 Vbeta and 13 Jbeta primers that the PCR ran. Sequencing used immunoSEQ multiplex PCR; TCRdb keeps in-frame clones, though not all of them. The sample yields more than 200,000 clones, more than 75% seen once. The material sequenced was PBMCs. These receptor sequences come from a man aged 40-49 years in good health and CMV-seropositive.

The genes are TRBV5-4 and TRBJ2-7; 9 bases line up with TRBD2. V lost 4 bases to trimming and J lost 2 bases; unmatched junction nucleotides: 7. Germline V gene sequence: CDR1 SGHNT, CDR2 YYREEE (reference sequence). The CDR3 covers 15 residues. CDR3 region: CASSTATSGTYEQYF. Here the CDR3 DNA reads TGTGCCAGCAGCACCGCGACTAGCGGTACCTACGAGCAGTACTTC.

The CDR3 spells CASRAGNGDQPQHF. DNA of the CDR3: TGTGCCAGCAGAGCCGGGAACGGGGATCAGCCCCAGCATTTT. The chain carries TRBV25-1 and TRBJ1-5, with no clear D. The V end lost 6 bases, the J end lost 5 bases, and 14 bases lay between the germline ends. Germline CDR1 and CDR2: MGHDK and SYGVNS. The CDR3 runs 14 residues.

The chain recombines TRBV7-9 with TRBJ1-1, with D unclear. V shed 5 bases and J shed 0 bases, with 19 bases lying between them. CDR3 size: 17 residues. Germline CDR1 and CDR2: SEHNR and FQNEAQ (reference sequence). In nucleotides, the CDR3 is TGTGCCAGCAGCCCCCCCTCGTCTGGGCTATTGAACACTGAAGCTTTCTTT. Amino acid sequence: CASSPPSSGLLNTEAFF. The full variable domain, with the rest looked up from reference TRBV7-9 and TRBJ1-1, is DTGVSQNPRHKITKRGQNVTFRCDPISEHNRLYWYRQTLGQGPEFLTYFQNEAQLEKSRLLSDRFSAERPKGSFSTLEIQRTEQGDSAMYLCASSPPSSGLLNTEAFFGQGTRLTVV.

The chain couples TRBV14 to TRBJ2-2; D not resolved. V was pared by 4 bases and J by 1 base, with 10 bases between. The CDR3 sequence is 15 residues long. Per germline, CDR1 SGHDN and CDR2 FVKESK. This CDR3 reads CASSPLAGNTGELFF. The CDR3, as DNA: TGTGCCAGCAGCCCTTTGGCAGGGAACACCGGGGAGCTGTTTTTT.

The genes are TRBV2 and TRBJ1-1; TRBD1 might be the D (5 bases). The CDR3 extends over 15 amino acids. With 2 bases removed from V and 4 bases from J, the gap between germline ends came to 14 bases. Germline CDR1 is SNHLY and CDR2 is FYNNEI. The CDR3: CASSEIGGDSTEAFF. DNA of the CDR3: TGTGCCAGCAGTGAAATCGGGGGGGATAGCACTGAAGCTTTCTTT.

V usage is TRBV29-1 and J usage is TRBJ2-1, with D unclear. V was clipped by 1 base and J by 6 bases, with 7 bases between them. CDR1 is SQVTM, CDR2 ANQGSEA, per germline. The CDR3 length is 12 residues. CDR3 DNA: TGCAGCGTTGAAGGGAGCGCCAATGAGCAGTTCTTC. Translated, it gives CSVEGSANEQFF.

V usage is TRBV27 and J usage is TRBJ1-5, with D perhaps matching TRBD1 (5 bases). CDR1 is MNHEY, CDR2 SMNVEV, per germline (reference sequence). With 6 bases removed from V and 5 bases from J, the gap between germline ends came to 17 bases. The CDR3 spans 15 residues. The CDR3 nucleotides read TGTGCCAGCAGCCCGGGACCGGCGGGGTATCAGCCCCAGCATTTT. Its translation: CASSPGPAGYQPQHF.

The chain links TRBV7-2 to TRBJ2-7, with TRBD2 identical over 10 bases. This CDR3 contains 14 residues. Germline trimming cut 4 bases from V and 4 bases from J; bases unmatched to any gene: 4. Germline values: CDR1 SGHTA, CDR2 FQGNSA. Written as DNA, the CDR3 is TGTGCCAGCAGCTCTAGCGGGAGTATGTACGAGCAGTACTTC. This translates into CASSSSGSMYEQYF.